This TCR beta chain originates from a study of identical twins. CDR1 and CDR2 (germline): MNHEY, SMNVEV (reference sequence). The CDR3 consists of 17 residues. The J segment lost 3 bases and the V segment lost 2 bases, leaving 9 bases of the junction unmatched. Study observations and caveats: Conclusions rested on cross-sectional statistics rather than following the same donors. Some out-of-frame alpha sequences were shared by twins, and these showed excess low generation probability.

TCRdb called the 5' RACE reads again in MiXCR, with one record for every CDR3 protein. Found here are approximately 1.8 million distinct CDR3 sequences, under 35% of them singletons; the top ten hold roughly 0.3%. Comments on this clonotype: What it binds is unknown.

The chain uses TRBV27 and TRBJ2-2; 7 nucleotides line up with TRBD2. This TCR was sampled from a newborn girl in good health. The sequenced sample consisted of cord blood. Here the CDR3 DNA reads TGTGCCAGCAGTTTAATCCGCGGGAGTGCGCACACCGGGGAGCTGTTTTTT. Protein sequence: CASSLIRGSAHTGELFF.